These 20 T cell receptor beta chains originate from one sample sequenced in a study of blood T cell repertoires in COVID-19. Data came from immunoSEQ multiplex PCR; TCRdb stores just in-frame clones and leaves some out. The sample lists tens of thousands of clones; 88% were seen once. The sequencing input was peripheral blood. The source of these receptors is a human donor in a cohort sampled during active COVID-19.

This clone was counted only a few times. The chain carries TRBV19 and TRBJ2-7; TRBD2 agrees at 7 bases. The V gene's germline CDR1 is LNHDA and CDR2 SQIVND (reference sequence). V was pared by 6 bases and J by 6 bases, with 11 bases of the junction left unmatched. This CDR3 has 14 amino acids. Written as DNA, the CDR3 is TGTGCCAGTAGCCTCAACGTGGGGGGGACCGAGCAGTACTTC. Encoded protein: CASSLNVGGTEQYF.

J is TRBJ1-6 and V is TRBV4-3; D is ambiguous. The germline gives CDR1 LGHNA, CDR2 YSLEER. The CDR3 is made up of 15 amino acids. Deletions cut 1 base from V and 5 bases from J, with 9 bases between. CDR3 region: CASSQVHGDNSPLHF. CDR3 DNA: TGCGCCAGCAGCCAAGTCCACGGGGATAATTCACCCCTCCACTTT.

V usage is TRBV7-8 and J usage is TRBJ1-2; 11 bases match TRBD1. CDR3 size: 14 residues. The junction had 6 bases not matched to a gene; V was cut back by 5 bases and J by 7 bases. Per the germline V gene, CDR1 is SGHVS and CDR2 is FQNEAQ. DNA of the CDR3: TGTGCCAGCAGCCTATATGGGACAGGGGGTGGCTACACCTTC. Translation gives CASSLYGTGGGYTF.

DNA of the CDR3: TGTGCCAGCAGCACCAATACAGGGGTCCTCACCGGGGAGCTGTTTTTT. Its protein is CASSTNTGVLTGELFF. J is TRBJ2-2 and V is TRBV7-3; 7 bases align to TRBD1. Per germline, CDR1 SGHTA and CDR2 FQGTGA. The junction had 10 bases not matched to a gene; V was cut back by 5 bases and J by 4 bases. The CDR3 totals 16 residues.

J is TRBJ1-4 and V is TRBV6-5; D might be TRBD1 (5 bases). V was trimmed by 0 bases and J by 5 bases, leaving 13 bases between them. This CDR3 region has 16 residues. Germline V gives CDR1 MNHEY, CDR2 SVGAGI. The CDR3 loop reads CASSYSTGSGNEKLFF. CDR3 sequence (DNA): TGTGCCAGCAGTTACTCGACTGGGTCAGGGAATGAAAAACTGTTTTTT.

The J gene is TRBJ1-2, the V gene TRBV9, with D tentatively TRBD1 (6 bases). CDR1 is SGDLS and CDR2 is YYNGEE in the germline V gene. The CDR3 is 17 residues long. V lost 4 bases and J 2 bases, leaving 21 bases between the germline ends. CDR3 DNA sequence: TGTGCCAGCAGCCTTACCGGGACACTCACGCGAAACTATGGCTACACCTTC. Translating gives CASSLTGTLTRNYGYTF. Looking up the rest from reference TRBV9 and TRBJ1-2 gives the full variable domain: DSGVTQTPKHLITATGQRVTLRCSPRSGDLSVYWYQQSLDQGLQFLIQYYNGEERAKGNILERFSAQQFPDLHSELNLSSLELGDSALYFCASSLTGTLTRNYGYTFGSGTRLTVV.

This clone was seen a single time. The rearrangement uses TRBV28 and TRBJ1-4; D not certain. The V end was cut by 0 bases, the J end by 5 bases, with 13 bases between. This CDR3 contains 16 residues. Germline V gene sequence: CDR1 MDHEN, CDR2 SYDVKM. The CDR3 loop reads CASSLWVEAPNEKLFF. In nucleotides, the CDR3 is TGTGCCAGCAGTTTATGGGTCGAGGCCCCGAATGAAAAACTGTTTTTT. Full variable domain (missing parts from reference TRBV28 and TRBJ1-4): DVKVTQSSRYLVKRTGEKVFLECVQDMDHENMFWYRQDPGLGLRLIYFSYDVKMKEKGDIPEGYSVSREKKERFSLILESASTNQTSMYLCASSLWVEAPNEKLFFGSGTQLSVL.

In its sample, this clone was seen a few times. This rearrangement joins TRBV9 to TRBJ1-6, with D possibly TRBD1 on 6 matching bases. CDR1 and CDR2 from the germline V gene are SGDLS and YYNGEE. Trimming left V 3 bases short and J 6 bases short, with 13 bases between. The CDR3 has 15 amino acids. The DNA for the CDR3 is TGTGCCAGCAGCGCCGATACAGGGCTTAATTCACCCCTCCACTTT. Its protein is CASSADTGLNSPLHF.

V and J are TRBV5-6 and TRBJ1-2, with 7 bases lining up with TRBD1. The CDR3 is 15 residues long. CDR1 is SGHDT and CDR2 is YYEEEE in the germline V gene. With V trimmed by 1 base and J by 6 bases, 9 bases remained unmatched. CDR3 amino acids: CASSLFQGVFDGYTF. The DNA of the CDR3 is TGTGCCAGCAGCTTGTTCCAGGGGGTGTTTGATGGCTACACCTTC.

The rearrangement links TRBV5-4 to TRBJ2-5, with 9 bases that match TRBD2. This CDR3 is 14 amino acids long. V shed 1 base, J shed 5 bases, and the junction held 3 bases outside the gene matches. The V gene's germline CDR1 is SGHNT and CDR2 YYREEE (reference sequence). Written as DNA, the CDR3 is TGTGCCAGCAGCTTGCGTACTAGCGGGGAGACCCAGTACTTC. As protein: CASSLRTSGETQYF.

The chain couples TRBV29-1 to TRBJ1-1, with 11 bases aligning to TRBD1. This CDR3 comprises 14 residues. CDR1 is SQVTM, CDR2 ANQGSEA, per germline. V dropped 4 bases and J dropped 4; count of bases not matched to a gene: 5. CDR3 loop: CSVVVGTGGTEAFF. The CDR3 DNA reads TGCAGCGTTGTTGTTGGGACAGGGGGCACTGAAGCTTTCTTT.

V usage is TRBV6-4 and J usage is TRBJ2-3; 7 nucleotides line up with TRBD1. CDR3 size: 13 residues. With 4 bases clipped from V and 4 bases from J, the junction kept 2 bases outside the gene matches. CDR1 and CDR2 (germline): MRHNA, SNTAGT. CDR3 nucleotide sequence: TGTGCCAGCAGTGTTACAGGGGCAGATACGCAGTATTTT. Its translation is CASSVTGADTQYF.

This sequence joins TRBV19 and TRBJ1-1; D unresolved. The V and J ends lost 3 bases and 3 bases respectively, with 11 bases between them. The CDR3 is 14 residues long. Germline lookup yields CDR1 LNHDA and CDR2 SQIVND (reference sequence). The CDR3 nucleotides read TGTGCCAGTAGTATCCAGGACTCCTACACTGAAGCTTTCTTT. Translated: CASSIQDSYTEAFF.

The J gene is TRBJ2-1, the V gene TRBV30; 9 positions match TRBD1. Germline V gene data show CDR1 as GTSNPN and CDR2 as SVGIG (reference sequence). The CDR3 spans 15 residues. V shed 3 bases, J shed 5 bases, and the junction held 8 bases outside the gene matches. The DNA of the CDR3 is TGTGCCTGGAGCCAAGACAGGGGGATGGACAATGAGCAGTTCTTC. Translation gives CAWSQDRGMDNEQFF. The full variable domain, its missing parts supplied by reference TRBV30 and TRBJ2-1, is SQTIHQWPATLVQPVGSPLSLECTVEGTSNPNLYWYRQAAGRGLQLLFYSVGIGQISSEVPQNLSASRPQDRQFILSSKKLLLSDSGFYLCAWSQDRGMDNEQFFGPGTRLTVL.

The chain has TRBV19 and TRBJ2-3; the D is unclear. Trimming shortened V by 1 base and J by 2 bases, and 7 bases separated the two germline ends. The CDR3 consists of 14 residues. Germline loops: CDR1 LNHDA, CDR2 SQIVND (reference sequence). The CDR3 coding sequence is TGTGCCAGTAGTATAGTCGCAGACACAGATACGCAGTATTTT. Translated, it gives CASSIVADTDTQYF.

This chain uses TRBV21-1 with TRBJ2-7; the table's D call TRBD1 went unverified against the DNA. TRBV21-1 is termed a pseudogene. This CDR3 region has 13 residues. Written as DNA, the CDR3 is TGTGCCAGCAGCAAGAACAGTTCCTACGAGCAGTACTTC. Protein: CASSKNSSYEQYF.

V and J are TRBV18 and TRBJ2-6; D remains ambiguous. Germline V gives CDR1 KGHSH, CDR2 LQKENI. V was pared by 3 bases and J by 3 bases, with 9 bases between. The CDR3 has 15 residues. CDR3 amino acids: CASSPGADGANVLTF. CDR3 sequence (DNA): TGTGCCAGCTCACCGGGCGCCGATGGGGCCAACGTCCTGACTTTC. Using reference TRBV18 and TRBJ2-6 for the parts outside the CDR3, the full variable domain is NAGVMQNPRHLVRRRGQEARLRCSPMKGHSHVYWYRQLPEEGLKFMVYLQKENIIDESGMPKERFSAEFPKEGPSILRIQQVVRGDSAAYFCASSPGADGANVLTFGAGSRLTVL.

The V gene is TRBV6-2 or TRBV6-3, the J gene TRBJ2-7; D might be TRBD1 (6 bases). The CDR3 runs 13 residues. The V gene lost 1 base and the J gene lost 2 bases, with 6 bases spanning the gap. Germline V gene sequence: CDR1 MNHEY, CDR2 SVGEGT. This CDR3 is CASSYWTAYEQYF. The CDR3 DNA is TGTGCCAGCAGTTACTGGACAGCCTACGAGCAGTACTTC.

This chain connects TRBV18 to TRBJ1-2; D is possibly TRBD1 (5 bases). From germline, CDR1 is KGHSH and CDR2 LQKENI. V lost 3 bases, J lost 4 bases, and 12 bases lay in between. The CDR3 contains 14 residues. The CDR3 DNA sequence: TGTGCCAGCTCACCGGACACGAGATTCTATGGCTACACCTTC. This sequence encodes CASSPDTRFYGYTF.

V is TRBV27 and J is TRBJ2-1, with TRBD2 matching over 11 bases. V dropped 2 bases and J dropped 8; count of bases not matched to a gene: 8. Germline V lookup: CDR1 MNHEY, CDR2 SMNVEV (reference sequence). CDR3 length: 16 amino acids. CDR3 loop: CASSLVHSGGAHEQFF. As DNA, the CDR3 is TGTGCCAGCAGTTTAGTACATAGCGGGGGGGCTCATGAGCAGTTCTTC.